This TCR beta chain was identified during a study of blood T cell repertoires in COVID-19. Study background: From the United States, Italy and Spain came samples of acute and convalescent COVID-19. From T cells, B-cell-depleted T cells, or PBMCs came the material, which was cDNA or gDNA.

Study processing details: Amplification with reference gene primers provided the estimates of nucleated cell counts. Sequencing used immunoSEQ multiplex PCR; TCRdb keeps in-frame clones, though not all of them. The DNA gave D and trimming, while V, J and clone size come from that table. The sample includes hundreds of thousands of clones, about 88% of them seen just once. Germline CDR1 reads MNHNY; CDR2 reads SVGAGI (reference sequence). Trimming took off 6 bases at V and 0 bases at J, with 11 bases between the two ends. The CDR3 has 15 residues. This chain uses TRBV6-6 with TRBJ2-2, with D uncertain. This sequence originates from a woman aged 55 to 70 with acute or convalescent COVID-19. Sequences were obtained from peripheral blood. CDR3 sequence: CASRGSQANTGELFF. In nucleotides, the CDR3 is TGTGCCAGCAGGGGTTCCCAGGCGAACACCGGGGAGCTGTTTTTT.